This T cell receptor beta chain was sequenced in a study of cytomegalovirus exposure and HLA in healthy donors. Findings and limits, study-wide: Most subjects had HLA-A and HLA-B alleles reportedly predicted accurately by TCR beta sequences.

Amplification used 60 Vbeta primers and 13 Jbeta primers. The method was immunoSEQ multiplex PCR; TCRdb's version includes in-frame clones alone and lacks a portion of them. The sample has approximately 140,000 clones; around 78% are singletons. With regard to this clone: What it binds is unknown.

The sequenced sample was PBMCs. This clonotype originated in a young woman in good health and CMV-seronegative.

The CDR3: CASSLEHVNTEAFF. Written as DNA, the CDR3 is TGCGCCAGCAGCTTGGAACATGTGAACACTGAAGCTTTCTTT. The V and J genes are TRBV5-1 and TRBJ1-1; D ambiguous. Germline CDR1 and CDR2: SGHRS and YFSETQ. The CDR3 totals 14 residues. Trimming shortened V by 0 bases and J by 0 bases, and 6 bases separated the two germline ends.